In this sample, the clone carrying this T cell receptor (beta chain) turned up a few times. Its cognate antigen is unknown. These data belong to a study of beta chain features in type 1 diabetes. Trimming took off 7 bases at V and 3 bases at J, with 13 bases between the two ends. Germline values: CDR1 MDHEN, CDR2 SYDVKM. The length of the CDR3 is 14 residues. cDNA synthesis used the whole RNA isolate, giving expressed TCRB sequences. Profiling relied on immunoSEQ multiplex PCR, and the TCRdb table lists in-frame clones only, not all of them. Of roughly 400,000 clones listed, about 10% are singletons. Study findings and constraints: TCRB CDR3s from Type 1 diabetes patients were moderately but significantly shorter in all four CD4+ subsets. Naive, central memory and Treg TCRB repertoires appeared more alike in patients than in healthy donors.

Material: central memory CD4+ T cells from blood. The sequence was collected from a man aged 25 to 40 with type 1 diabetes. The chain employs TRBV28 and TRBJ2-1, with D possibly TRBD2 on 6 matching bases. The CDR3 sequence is CASNSGLLYNEQFF. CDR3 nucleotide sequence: TGTGCCAGCAACTCGGGACTGCTCTACAATGAGCAGTTCTTC. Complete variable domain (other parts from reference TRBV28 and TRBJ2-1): DVKVTQSSRYLVKRTGEKVFLECVQDMDHENMFWYRQDPGLGLRLIYFSYDVKMKEKGDIPEGYSVSREKKERFSLILESASTNQTSMYLCASNSGLLYNEQFFGPGTRLTVL.